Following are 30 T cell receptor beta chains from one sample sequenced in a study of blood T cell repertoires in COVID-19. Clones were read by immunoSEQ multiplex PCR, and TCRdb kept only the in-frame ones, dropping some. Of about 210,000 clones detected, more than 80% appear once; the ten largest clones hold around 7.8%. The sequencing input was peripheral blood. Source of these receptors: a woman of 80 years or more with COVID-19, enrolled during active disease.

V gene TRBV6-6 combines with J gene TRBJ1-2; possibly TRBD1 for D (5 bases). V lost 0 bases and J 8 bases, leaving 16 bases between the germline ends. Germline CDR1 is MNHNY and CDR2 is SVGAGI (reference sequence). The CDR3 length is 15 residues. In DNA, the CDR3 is TGTGCCAGCAGTTACTCGAAGAGCAGGGAAGGGGGCTACACCTTC. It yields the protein CASSYSKSREGGYTF.

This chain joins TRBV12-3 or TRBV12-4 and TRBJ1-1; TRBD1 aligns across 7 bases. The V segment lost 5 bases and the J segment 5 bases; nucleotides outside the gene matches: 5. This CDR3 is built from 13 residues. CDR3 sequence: CASSTQTGTEAFF. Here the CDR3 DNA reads TGTGCCAGCAGTACGCAGACAGGGACTGAAGCTTTCTTT.

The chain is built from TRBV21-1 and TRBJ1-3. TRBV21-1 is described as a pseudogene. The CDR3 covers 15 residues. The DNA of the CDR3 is TGTGCCAGCATCCAGCGGAAGGACTCTGGAAACACCATATATTTT. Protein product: CASIQRKDSGNTIYF.

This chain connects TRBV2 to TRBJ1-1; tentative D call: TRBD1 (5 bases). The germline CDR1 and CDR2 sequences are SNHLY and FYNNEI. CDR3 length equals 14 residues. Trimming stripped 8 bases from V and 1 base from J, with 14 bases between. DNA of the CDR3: TGTGCCAGCGACTCCGACAGCCAGAACACTGAAGCTTTCTTT. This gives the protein CASDSDSQNTEAFF.

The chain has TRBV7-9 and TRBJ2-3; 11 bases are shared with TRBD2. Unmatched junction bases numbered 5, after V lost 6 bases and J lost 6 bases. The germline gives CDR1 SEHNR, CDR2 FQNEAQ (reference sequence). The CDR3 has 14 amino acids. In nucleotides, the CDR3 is TGTGCCAGCAGTTCTAGCGGGGGGCCGGATACGCAGTATTTT. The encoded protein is CASSSSGGPDTQYF. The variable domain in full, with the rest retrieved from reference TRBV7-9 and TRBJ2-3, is DTGVSQNPRHKITKRGQNVTFRCDPISEHNRLYWYRQTLGQGPEFLTYFQNEAQLEKSRLLSDRFSAERPKGSFSTLEIQRTEQGDSAMYLCASSSSGGPDTQYFGPGTRLTVL.

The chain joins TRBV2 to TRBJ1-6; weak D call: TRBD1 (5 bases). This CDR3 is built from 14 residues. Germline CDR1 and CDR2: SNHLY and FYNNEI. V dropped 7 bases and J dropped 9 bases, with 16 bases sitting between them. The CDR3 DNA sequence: TGTGCCAGCAATCAGGGTGATGTTTTTTCACCCCTCCACTTT. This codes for CASNQGDVFSPLHF.

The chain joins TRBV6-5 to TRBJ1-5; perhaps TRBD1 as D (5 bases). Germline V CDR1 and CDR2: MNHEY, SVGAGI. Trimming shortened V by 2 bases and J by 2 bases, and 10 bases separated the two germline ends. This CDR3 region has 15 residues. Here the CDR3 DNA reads TGTGCCAGCAGTTACGGCAGGGAACGCAATCAGCCCCAGCATTTT. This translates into CASSYGRERNQPQHF.

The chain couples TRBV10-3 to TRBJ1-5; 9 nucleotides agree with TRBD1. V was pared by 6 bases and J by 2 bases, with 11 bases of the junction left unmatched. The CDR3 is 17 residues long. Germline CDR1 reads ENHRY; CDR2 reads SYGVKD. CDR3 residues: CAIRSQGAGTGNQPQHF. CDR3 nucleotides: TGTGCCATCAGGTCACAGGGGGCAGGAACCGGCAATCAGCCCCAGCATTTT.

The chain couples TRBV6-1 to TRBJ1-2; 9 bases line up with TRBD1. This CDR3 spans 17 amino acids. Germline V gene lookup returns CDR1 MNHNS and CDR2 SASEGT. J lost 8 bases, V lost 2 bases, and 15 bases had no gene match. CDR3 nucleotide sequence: TGTGCCAGCAGTGAAAAAGCGGCCACAGGGGGCTTTTTGGGCTACACCTTC. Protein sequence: CASSEKAATGGFLGYTF.

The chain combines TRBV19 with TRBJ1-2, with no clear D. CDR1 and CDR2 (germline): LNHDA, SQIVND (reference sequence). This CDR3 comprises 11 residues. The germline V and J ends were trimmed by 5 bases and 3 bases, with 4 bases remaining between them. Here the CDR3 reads CASSLYYGYTF. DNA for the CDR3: TGTGCCAGTAGTCTTTACTATGGCTACACCTTC.

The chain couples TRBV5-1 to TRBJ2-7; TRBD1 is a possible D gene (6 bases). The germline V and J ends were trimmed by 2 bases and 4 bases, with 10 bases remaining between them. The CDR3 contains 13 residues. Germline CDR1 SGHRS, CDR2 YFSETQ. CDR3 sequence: CASSFGDTYEQYF. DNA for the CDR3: TGCGCCAGCAGCTTTGGGGACACGTACGAGCAGTACTTC.

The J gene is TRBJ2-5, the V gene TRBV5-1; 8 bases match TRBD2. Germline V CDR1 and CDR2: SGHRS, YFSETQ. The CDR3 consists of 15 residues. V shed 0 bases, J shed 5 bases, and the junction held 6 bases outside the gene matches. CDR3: CASSLAGGPGETQYF. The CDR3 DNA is TGCGCCAGCAGCTTGGCGGGAGGGCCGGGGGAGACCCAGTACTTC.

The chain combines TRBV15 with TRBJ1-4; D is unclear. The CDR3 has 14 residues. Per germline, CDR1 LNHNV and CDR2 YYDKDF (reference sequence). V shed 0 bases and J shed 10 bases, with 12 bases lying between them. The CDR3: CATSRETEPGKLFF. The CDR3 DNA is TGTGCCACCAGCAGAGAAACCGAACCGGGAAAACTGTTTTTT.

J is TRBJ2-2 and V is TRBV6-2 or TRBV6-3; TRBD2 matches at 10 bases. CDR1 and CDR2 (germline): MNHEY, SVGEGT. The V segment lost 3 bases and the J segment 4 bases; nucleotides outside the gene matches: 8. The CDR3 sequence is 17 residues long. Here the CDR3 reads CASSYGAGGRSTGELFF. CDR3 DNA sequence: TGTGCCAGCAGTTATGGAGCGGGAGGGCGGAGCACCGGGGAGCTGTTTTTT.

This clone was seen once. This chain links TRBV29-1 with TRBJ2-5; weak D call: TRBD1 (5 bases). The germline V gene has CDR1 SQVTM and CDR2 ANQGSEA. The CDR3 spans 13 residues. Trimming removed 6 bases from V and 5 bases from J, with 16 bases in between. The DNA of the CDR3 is TGCAGCGTCCGTAACAGGATCGTGGAGACCCAGTACTTC. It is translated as CSVRNRIVETQYF.

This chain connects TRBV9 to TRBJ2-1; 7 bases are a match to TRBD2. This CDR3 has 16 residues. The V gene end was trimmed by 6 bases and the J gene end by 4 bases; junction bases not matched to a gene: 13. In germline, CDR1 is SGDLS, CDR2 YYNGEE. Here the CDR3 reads CASNSREASGYNEQFF. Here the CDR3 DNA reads TGTGCCAGCAACTCCCGAGAGGCTAGCGGTTACAATGAGCAGTTCTTC.

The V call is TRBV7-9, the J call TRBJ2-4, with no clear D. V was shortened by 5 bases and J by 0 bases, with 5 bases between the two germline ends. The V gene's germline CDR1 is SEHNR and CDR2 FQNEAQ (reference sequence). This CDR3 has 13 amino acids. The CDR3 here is CASSRVAKNIQYF. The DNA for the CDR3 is TGTGCCAGCAGCCGAGTAGCCAAAAACATTCAGTACTTC.

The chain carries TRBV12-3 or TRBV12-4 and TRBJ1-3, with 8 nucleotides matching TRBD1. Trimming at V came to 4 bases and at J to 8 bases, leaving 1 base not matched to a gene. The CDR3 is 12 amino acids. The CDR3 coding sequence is TGTGCCAGCAGTTCACAGGGGGACACCATATATTTT. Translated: CASSSQGDTIYF.

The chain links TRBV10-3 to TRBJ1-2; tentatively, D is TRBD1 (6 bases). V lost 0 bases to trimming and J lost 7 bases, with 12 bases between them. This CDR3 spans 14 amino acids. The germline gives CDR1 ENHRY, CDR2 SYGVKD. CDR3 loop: CAISESGGARGYTF. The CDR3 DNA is TGTGCCATCAGTGAGTCGGGGGGGGCGCGTGGCTACACCTTC.

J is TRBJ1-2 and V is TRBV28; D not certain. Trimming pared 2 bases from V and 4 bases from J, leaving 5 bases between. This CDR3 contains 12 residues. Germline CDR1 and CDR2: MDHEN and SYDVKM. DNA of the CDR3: TGTGCCAGCAGTTTAGCGGCCTATGGCTACACCTTC. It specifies CASSLAAYGYTF.

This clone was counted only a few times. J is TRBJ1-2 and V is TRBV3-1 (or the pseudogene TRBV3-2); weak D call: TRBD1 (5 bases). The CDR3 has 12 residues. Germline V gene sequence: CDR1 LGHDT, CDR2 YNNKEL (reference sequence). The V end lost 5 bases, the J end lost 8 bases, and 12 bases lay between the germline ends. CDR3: CASSSEGEGYTF. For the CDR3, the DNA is TGTGCCAGCAGCTCTGAAGGGGAAGGCTACACCTTC.

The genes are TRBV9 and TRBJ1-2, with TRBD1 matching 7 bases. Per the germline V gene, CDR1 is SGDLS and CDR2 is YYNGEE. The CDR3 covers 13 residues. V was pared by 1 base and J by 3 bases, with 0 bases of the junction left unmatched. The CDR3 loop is CASSVQGDYGYTF. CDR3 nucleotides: TGTGCCAGCAGCGTACAGGGGGACTATGGCTACACCTTC. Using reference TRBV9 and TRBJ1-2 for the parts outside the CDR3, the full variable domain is DSGVTQTPKHLITATGQRVTLRCSPRSGDLSVYWYQQSLDQGLQFLIQYYNGEERAKGNILERFSAQQFPDLHSELNLSSLELGDSALYFCASSVQGDYGYTFGSGTRLTVV.

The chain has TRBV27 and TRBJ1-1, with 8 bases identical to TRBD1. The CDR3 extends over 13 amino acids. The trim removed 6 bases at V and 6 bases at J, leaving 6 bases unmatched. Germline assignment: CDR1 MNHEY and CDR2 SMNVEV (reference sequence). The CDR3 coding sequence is TGTGCCAGCAGCCTACAGGGGGGAGCTGAAGCTTTCTTT. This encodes CASSLQGGAEAFF.

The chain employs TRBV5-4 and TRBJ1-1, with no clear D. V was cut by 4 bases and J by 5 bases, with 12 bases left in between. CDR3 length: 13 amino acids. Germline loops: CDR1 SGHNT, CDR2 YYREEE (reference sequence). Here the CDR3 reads CASSPGGRTEAFF. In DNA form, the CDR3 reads TGTGCCAGCAGCCCAGGAGGGAGGACTGAAGCTTTCTTT.

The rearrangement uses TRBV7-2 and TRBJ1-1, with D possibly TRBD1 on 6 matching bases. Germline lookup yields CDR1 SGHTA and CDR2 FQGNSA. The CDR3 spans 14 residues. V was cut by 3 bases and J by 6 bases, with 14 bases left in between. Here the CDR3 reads CASSLTTGRAEAFF. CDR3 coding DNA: TGTGCCAGCAGCTTGACTACAGGGAGGGCTGAAGCTTTCTTT.

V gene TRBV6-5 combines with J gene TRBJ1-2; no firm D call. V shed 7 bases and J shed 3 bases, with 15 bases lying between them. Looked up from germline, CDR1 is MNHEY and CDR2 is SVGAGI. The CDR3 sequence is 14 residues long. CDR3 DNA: TGTGCCAGCAATCGTCAGCGGGGAGACTATGGCTACACCTTC. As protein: CASNRQRGDYGYTF.

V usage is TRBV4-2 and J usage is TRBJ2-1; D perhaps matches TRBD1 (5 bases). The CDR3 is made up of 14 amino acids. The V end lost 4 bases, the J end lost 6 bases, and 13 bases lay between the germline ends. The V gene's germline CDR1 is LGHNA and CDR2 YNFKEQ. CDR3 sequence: CASSPIRESNEQFF. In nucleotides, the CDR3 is TGTGCCAGCAGCCCGATCAGGGAAAGCAATGAGCAGTTCTTC.

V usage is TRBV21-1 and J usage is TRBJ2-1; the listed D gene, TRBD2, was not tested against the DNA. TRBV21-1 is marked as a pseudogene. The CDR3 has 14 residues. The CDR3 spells CASKGDWTYNEQFF. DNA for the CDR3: TGTGCCAGCAAAGGGGACTGGACCTACAATGAGCAGTTCTTC.

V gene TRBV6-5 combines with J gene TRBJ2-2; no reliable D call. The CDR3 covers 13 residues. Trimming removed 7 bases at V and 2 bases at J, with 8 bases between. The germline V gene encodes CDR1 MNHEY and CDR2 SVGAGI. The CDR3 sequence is CASTDTNTGELFF. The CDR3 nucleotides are TGTGCCAGCACCGACACCAACACCGGGGAGCTGTTTTTT.

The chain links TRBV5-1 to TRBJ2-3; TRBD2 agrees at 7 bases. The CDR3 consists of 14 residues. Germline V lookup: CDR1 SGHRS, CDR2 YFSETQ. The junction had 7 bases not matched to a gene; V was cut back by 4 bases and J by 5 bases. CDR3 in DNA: TGCGCCAGCAGCCCGGTGGGACTACTAGATACGCAGTATTTT. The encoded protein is CASSPVGLLDTQYF.